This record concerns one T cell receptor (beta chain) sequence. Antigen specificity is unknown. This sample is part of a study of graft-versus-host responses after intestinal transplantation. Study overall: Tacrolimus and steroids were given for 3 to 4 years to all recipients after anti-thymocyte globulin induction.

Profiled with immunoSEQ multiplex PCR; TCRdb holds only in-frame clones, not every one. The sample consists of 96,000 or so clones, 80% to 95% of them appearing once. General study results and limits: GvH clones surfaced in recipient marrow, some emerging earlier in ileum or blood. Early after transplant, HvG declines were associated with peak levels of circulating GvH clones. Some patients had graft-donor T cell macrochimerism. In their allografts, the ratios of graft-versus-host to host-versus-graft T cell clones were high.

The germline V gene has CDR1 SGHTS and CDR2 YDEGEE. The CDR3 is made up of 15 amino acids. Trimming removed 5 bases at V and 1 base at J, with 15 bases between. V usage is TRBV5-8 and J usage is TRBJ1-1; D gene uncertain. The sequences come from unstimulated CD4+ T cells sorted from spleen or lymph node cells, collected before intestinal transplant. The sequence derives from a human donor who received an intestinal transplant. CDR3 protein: CASRAGLERNTEAFF. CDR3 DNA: TGTGCCAGCAGGGCCGGCTTGGAGAGGAACACTGAAGCTTTCTTT.